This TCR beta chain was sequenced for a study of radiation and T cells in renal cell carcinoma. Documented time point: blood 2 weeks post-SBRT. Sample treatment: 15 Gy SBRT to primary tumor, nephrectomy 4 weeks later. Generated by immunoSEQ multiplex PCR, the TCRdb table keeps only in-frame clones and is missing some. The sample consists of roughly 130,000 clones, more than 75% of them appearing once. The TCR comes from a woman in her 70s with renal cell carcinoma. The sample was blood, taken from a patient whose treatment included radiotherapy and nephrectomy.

CDR3 bases: TGTGCCAGCAGCTCAACGGGGATACCCTCCTACAATGAGCAGTTCTTC. Its translation is CASSSTGIPSYNEQFF. The V and J genes are TRBV5-4 and TRBJ2-1; possible D gene TRBD2, 5 bases. Germline CDR1 SGHNT, CDR2 YYREEE (reference sequence). The ends were cut back, 3 bases at V and 0 bases at J, with 13 bases in the middle. The CDR3 is 16 amino acids.